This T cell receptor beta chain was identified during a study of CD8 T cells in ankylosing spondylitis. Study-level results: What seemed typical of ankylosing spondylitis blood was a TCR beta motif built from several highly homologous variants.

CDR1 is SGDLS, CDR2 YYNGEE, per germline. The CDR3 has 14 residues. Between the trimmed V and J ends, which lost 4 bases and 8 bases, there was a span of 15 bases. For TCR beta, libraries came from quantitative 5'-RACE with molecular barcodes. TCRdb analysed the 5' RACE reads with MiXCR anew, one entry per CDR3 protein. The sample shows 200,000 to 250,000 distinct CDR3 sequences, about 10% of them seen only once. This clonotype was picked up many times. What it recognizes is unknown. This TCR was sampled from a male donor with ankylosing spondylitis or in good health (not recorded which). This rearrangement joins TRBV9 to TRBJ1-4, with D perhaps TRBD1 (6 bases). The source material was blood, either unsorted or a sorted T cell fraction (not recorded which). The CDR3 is CASSQGTRQEKLFF. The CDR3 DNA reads TGTGCCAGCAGCCAGGGGACCCGACAGGAAAAACTGTTTTTT.